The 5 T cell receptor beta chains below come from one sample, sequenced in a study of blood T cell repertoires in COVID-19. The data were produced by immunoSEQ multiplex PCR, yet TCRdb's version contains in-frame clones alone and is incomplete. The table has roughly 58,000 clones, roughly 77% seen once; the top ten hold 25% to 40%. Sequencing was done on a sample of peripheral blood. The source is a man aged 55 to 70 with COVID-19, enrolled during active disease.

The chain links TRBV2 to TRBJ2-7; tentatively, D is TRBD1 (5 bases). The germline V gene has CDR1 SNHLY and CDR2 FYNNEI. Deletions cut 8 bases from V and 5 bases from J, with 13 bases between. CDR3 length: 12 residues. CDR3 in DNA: TGTGCCAGCGGGGCATTTCCGCACGAGCAGTACTTC. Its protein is CASGAFPHEQYF.

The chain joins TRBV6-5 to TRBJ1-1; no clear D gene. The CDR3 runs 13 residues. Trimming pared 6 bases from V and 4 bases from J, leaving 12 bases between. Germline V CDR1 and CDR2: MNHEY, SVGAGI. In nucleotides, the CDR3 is TGTGCCAGCAGGATTCGACGAGGCACTGAAGCTTTCTTT. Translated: CASRIRRGTEAFF.

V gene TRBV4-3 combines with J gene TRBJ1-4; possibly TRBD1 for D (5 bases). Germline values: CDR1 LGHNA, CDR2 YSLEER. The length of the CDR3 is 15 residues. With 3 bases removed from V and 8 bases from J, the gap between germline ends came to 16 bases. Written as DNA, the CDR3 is TGCGCCAGCAGCCATAGTGGGGCATGGAAGGAAAAACTGTTTTTT. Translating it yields CASSHSGAWKEKLFF.

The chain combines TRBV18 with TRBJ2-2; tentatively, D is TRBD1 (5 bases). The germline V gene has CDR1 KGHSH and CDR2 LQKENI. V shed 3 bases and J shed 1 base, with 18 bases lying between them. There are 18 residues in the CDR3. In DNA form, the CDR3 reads TGTGCCAGCTCACCTTTGCGGCCAAGGGGCGGGAACACCGGGGAGCTGTTTTTT. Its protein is CASSPLRPRGGNTGELFF.

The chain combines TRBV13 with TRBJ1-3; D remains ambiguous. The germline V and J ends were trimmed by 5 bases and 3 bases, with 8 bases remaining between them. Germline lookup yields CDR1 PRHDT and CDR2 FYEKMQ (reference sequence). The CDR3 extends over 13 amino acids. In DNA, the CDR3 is TGTGCCAGCAGCGCCAGGAATGGAAACACCATATATTTT. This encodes CASSARNGNTIYF. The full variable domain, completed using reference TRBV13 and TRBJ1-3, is AAGVIQSPRHLIKEKRETATLKCYPIPRHDTVYWYQQGPGQDPQFLISFYEKMQSDKGSIPDRFSAQQFSDYHSELNMSSLELGDSALYFCASSARNGNTIYFGEGSWLTVV.